This TCR beta chain was sequenced in a study of PD-1 blockade in classical Hodgkin lymphoma (dated by TCRdb to the early 2020s). In terms of the full investigation: Nivolumab dosing was 3 mg/kg intravenously every 2 weeks, continuing until either disease progression or unacceptable toxicity. The study used CyTOF and TCR beta sequencing to define a peripheral blood immune signature of response to PD-1 blockade in classical Hodgkin lymphoma. Findings and caveats that apply to the study as a whole: Only a single clinical trial cohort was studied, and what caused the repertoire differences, possibly disease activity or prior therapy, remained undefined. Trial patients with a complete response had baseline diversity similar to that of newly diagnosed patients, while partial responders and progressors had significantly lower diversity. Baseline TCR diversity was reported to be lower in newly diagnosed patients than in healthy donors, and even lower in relapsed/refractory patients. Lower diversity was seen in patients whose nivolumab began less than 1 year after ASCT, and these patients were left out of later analyses so that immune reconstitution would not confound the results. A significant rise by C4D1 was seen in CD4+ but not CD8+ TCR diversity (p=0.0027 vs p=0.16), with the rise being most apparent in complete responders (p=0.02).

Genomic DNA was extracted with the Qiagen DNeasy kit from unsorted PBMCs and from negatively selected CD4+ and CD8+ fractions. Amplification of TCR beta CDR3 regions was done by immunoSEQ multiplex PCR with primers that anneal to V and J segments. Amplification bias was minimized using a synthetic immune receptor repertoire, and residual bias was removed computationally after sequencing. Per the authors' processing: Repertoire diversity was quantified as the Shannon entropy index using custom Python scripts. The unsorted, CD4+ and CD8+ repertoires were each analyzed separately, with the exception of combined analyses, where CD4+ and CD8+ sequences were merged in silico. Clonal expansion was defined as at least a 2-fold frequency increase after treatment relative to C1D1, with a pseudocount of 0.5 for undetected baseline clones. Clones with 0 or 1 copy at C1D1 were classified as singleton clones, and clones with 2 or more copies were classified as non-singleton clones. Clones expanded in unsorted samples were assigned a CD4+, CD8+ or unknown annotation through matching of protein sequences in sorted samples from the same patient. Diversity changes from C1D1 to C4D1 were tested in paired samples using Wilcoxon tests. In its TCRdb copy, this immuneACCESS table keeps in-frame sequences only and misses some clones. Where compared with another copy, unresolved V genes explain less than half of these, and the others have no known cause. The DNA was the basis for D and trimming; V, J and clone size are from that table. The sample table contains around 99,000 clones; only one count was recorded for roughly 81% of them. The top ten clonotypes cover roughly 15% of the sample.

V and J lose 2 bases and 4 bases, and a span of 14 bases separates them. The CDR3 runs 14 amino acids, cysteine and phenylalanine included. Solely the CDR3 DNA is kept, with 42 bases framed from the first base. For CDR1 and CDR2, the germline V gene (reference sequence) lists GTSNPN and SVGIG. Concerning this clone itself: There is no known antigen for this receptor. No much larger clone exists at a distance of one base, and base qualities are not known.

In the paper's terms, the time point label means: cycle 2 day 1 (C2D1) of nivolumab. Every trial patient had relapsed following autologous stem cell transplantation, and prior brentuximab vedotin exposure was what differed among cohorts A, B and C. A total of under 70 patients with relapsed/refractory classical Hodgkin lymphoma made up the trial cohort, and each patient's best overall response was complete response, partial response or progressive disease. Trial patients were treated with single-agent nivolumab in the multi-cohort phase II CheckMate 205 trial. An independent review committee assessed best overall response by applying the 2007 International Working Group response criteria. Trial PBMCs were collected just before the start of nivolumab (C1D1) and during therapy at cycle 2 day 1 and cycle 4 day 1. Peripheral blood was collected in 8 mL Vacutainer Cell Preparation Tubes, from which PBMCs were isolated by centrifugation and then cryopreserved.

The sequence was obtained from a human donor with classical Hodgkin lymphoma. Sequenced material: peripheral blood mononuclear cells (PBMCs), taken before the second cycle of nivolumab. The chain joins TRBV30 to TRBJ1-2; a tentative D match to TRBD1 spans 6 bases. The CDR3 protein: CAWSRSGGIYGYTF. The DNA sequence is TGTGCCTGGAGTAGGAGCGGGGGCATCTATGGCTACACCTTC. The CDR3 plus the reference TRBV30 and TRBJ1-2 genes for the other parts give the full variable domain: SQTIHQWPATLVQPVGSPLSLECTVEGTSNPNLYWYRQAAGRGLQLLFYSVGIGQISSEVPQNLSASRPQDRQFILSSKKLLLSDSGFYLCAWSRSGGIYGYTFGSGTRLTVV.